Sequencing of this T cell receptor beta chain was carried out in a study of blood T cell repertoires in COVID-19 (TCRdb year 2020). With regard to the full study: The collaborator samples originated in the United States, Italy and Spain and spanned the acute and convalescent phases of COVID-19. The prospective study material was composed of cDNA or gDNA derived from T cells, B-cell-depleted T cells, or PBMCs. The dataset comprised deeply sampled blood TCRbeta repertoires from subjects exposed to, actively infected with, or recovered from COVID-19. The repertoires were released in a freely available public database meant as a resource for research on the immune response to SARS-CoV-2. Samples were obtained from the ongoing ImmuneRACE study (first 160 participants) and from about 1,300 subjects provided by 6 global collaborators. A de-identified subject ID, COVID-19 status, age in years and sex were almost always included in the sample metadata. HLA class I and class II types, where available, came from metadata supplied by the sample provider rather than from assay-based typing. Overall results and qualifications from the work: Clinical and demographic metadata were provided uncurated, with the amount varying by source and participant.

Comments on this clone: Which antigen it targets is not known. One base away there is no much larger clone; base qualities are not given.

In Seattle, one collaborating source enrolled patients while the infection was active and tracked those patients longitudinally over the course of disease. The collaborating institutions used their own protocols to collect whole blood in K2EDTA tubes. For TCRbeta analysis, collaborators shipped samples as frozen whole blood, isolated PBMCs, or DNA extracted from either of those sample types. TCRbeta CDR3 regions were amplified from genomic DNA using the immunoSEQ Assay, a bias-controlled multiplex PCR. Per the authors' processing: Within the assay, amplification of reference gene primers was used to estimate how many nucleated cells each sample contained. To quantify the absolute abundance of each unique TCRbeta CDR3 rearrangement, sequence reads were collapsed and filtered. For each sample, productive Simpson clonality was calculated by taking the square root of Simpson's diversity index across productive rearrangements. This is the immuneACCESS table as TCRdb keeps it, with only in-frame sequences that have V and J called. A part of the clones is gone; compared with another copy, unresolved V genes explain less than half, and the rest is unexplained. V, J and clone size derive from that table, while D and trimming were established from the DNA sequence. The table for this sample lists a few hundred thousand clones; about nine tenths of them were counted only once. Together, the top ten hold approximately 11% of the sample.

The CDR3 covers 16 residues, taking in both the cysteine and the phenylalanine. Left in the record is the CDR3 DNA by itself, 48 bases read in frame from the first base. Relative to germline, V is 4 bases shorter and J is 0 bases shorter, with 14 bases between their ends. From a lookup of the germline V gene, CDR1 and CDR2 are SGHRS and YFSETQ. The rearranged chain carries TRBV5-1 and TRBJ2-4, with the identity of the D gene unclear. The sample taken for sequencing was peripheral blood. The TCR comes from a woman aged 25 to 39 with COVID-19, enrolled during active disease. The CDR3 loop reads CASSPGGSLAKNIQYF. The bases read TGCGCCAGCAGCCCTGGCGGCTCCCTAGCCAAAAACATTCAGTACTTC.